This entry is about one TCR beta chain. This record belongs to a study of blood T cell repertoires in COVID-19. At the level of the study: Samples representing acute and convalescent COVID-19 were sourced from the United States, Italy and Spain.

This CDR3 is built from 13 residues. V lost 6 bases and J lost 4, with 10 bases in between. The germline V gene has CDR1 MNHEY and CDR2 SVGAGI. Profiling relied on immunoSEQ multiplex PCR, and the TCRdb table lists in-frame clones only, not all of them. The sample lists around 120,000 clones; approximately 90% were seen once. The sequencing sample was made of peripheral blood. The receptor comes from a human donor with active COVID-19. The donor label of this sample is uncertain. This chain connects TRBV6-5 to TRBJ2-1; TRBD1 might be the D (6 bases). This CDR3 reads CASSRTEYNEQFF. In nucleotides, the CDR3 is TGTGCCAGCAGCCGGACAGAGTACAATGAGCAGTTCTTC.